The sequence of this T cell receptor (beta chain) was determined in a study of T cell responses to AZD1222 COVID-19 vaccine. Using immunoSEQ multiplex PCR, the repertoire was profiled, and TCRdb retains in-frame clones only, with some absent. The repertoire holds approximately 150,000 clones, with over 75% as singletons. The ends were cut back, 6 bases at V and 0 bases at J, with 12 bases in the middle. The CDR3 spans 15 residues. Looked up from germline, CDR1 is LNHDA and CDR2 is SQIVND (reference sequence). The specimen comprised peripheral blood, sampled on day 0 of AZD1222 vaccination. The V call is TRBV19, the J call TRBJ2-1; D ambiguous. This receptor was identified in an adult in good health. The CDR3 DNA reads TGTGCCAGTAGATACGACGGTATCTCCTACAATGAGCAGTTCTTC. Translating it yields CASRYDGISYNEQFF.